Here is one T cell receptor beta chain with its context. Original handling: For nucleated cells, counts were estimated from reference gene primer amplification. Method: immunoSEQ multiplex PCR; TCRdb's copy keeps in-frame clones and lacks some. D and trimming come from the DNA, and the V and J calls and clone size come from that table. The data contain approximately 160,000 clones, over 75% of them singletons. The CDR3 spans 13 residues. The ends were cut back, 3 bases at V and 3 bases at J, with 7 bases in the middle. This sample is part of a study of blood T cell repertoires in COVID-19. Participants had their cohort set by participant-reported clinical history.

The sequence came from a woman aged 45-65 years who had recovered from COVID-19. This chain connects TRBV12-3 or TRBV12-4 to TRBJ2-3; D is ambiguous. The sequencing sample was made of PBMCs or T cells enriched from blood (not recorded which). CDR3 nucleotides: TGTGCCAGCAGTTTCGAGGAAACAGATACGCAGTATTTT. It is translated as CASSFEETDTQYF.